This T cell receptor beta chain originates from a study of OX40 agonist ivuxolimab in advanced cancers. There are 14 residues in the CDR3. Germline CDR1 and CDR2: LNHDA and SQIVND (reference sequence). The V end was cut by 8 bases, the J end by 2 bases, with 16 bases between. Measured with immunoSEQ multiplex PCR; TCRdb has only the in-frame clones, and not every one. The sample contains around 31,000 clones, less than 90% of which appear only once. This TCR was recovered from an adult with an advanced solid tumor such as melanoma, head and neck, liver or kidney cancer. The specimen was CD4+ or CD8+ T cells sorted from blood, collected in a trial of the OX40 agonist ivuxolimab. V gene TRBV19 combines with J gene TRBJ2-7; possibly TRBD2 for D (6 bases). CDR3 coding DNA: TGTGCCAGTTCTGCCGGGACGGGGGCCTACGAGCAGTACTTC. This codes for CASSAGTGAYEQYF.